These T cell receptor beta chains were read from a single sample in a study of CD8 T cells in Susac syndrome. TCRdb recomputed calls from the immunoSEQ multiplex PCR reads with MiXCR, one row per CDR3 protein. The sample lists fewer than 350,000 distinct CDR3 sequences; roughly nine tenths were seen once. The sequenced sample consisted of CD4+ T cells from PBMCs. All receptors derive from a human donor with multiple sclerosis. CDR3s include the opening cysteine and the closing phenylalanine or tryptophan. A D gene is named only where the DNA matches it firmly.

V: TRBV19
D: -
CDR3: CASIWGSRVVSNQPQHF

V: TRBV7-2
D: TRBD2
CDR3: CASSLHGTSGSYEQYF

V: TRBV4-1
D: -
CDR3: CASSQVARVNIQYF

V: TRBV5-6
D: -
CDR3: CASSKPLAKNIQYF

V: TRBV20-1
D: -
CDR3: CSARGDSNQPQHF

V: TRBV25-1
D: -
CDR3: CASSEYSGGGQPQHF

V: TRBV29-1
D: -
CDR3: CSGLTGGMNTEAFF

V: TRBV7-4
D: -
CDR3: CASERQVSLRDEQYF

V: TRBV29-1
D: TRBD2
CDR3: CSVRDPGGDQYF

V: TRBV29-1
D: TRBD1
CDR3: CSVVGRGMNTEAFF

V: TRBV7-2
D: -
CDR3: CASSLARTQETQYF

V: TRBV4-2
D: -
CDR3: CASSYLGQNTGELFF

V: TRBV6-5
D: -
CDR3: CASSYSPLGSGTDTQYF

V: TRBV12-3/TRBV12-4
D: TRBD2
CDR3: CASSLASGGNEQFF

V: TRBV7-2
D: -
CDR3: CASSQRLLETQYF